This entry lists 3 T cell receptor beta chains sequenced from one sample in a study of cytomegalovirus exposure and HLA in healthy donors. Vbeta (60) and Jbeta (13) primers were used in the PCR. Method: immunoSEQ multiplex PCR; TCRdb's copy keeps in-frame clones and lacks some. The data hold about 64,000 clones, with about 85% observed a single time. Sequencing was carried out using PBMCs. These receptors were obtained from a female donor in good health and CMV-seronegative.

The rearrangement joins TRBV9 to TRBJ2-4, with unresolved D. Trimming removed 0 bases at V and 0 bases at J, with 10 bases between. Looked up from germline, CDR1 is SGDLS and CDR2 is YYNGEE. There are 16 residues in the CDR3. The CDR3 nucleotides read TGTGCCAGCAGCGTAGGAGTAAATCTAGCCAAAAACATTCAGTACTTC. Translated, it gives CASSVGVNLAKNIQYF.

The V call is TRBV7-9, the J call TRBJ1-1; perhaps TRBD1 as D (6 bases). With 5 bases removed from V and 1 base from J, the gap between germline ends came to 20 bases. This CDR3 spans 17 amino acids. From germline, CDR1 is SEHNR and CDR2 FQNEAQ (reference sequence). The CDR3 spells CASSGRVDRLGNTEAFF. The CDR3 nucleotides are TGTGCCAGCAGCGGAAGGGTCGACAGGCTGGGGAACACTGAAGCTTTCTTT.

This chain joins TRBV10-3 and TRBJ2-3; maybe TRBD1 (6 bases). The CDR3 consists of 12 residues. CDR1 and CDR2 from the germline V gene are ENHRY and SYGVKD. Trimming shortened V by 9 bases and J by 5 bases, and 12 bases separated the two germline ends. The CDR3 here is CAIQGSGDTQYF. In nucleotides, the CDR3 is TGTGCCATACAGGGATCGGGAGATACGCAGTATTTT.